Below, 19 T cell receptor beta chains from the same sample are listed, as sequenced in a study of Graves' ophthalmopathy and Graves' hyperthyroidism. As the template, RNA transcripts were used to amplify TCR beta CDR3 regions. An opening RT-PCR round employed HTBI primers and preceded a second-round multiplex PCR. TCRdb redid the calling of the multiplex PCR reads with MiXCR, one entry per CDR3 protein. The sample consists of 230,000 or so distinct CDR3 sequences, roughly 50% of them appearing once. Specimen: peripheral blood. These receptors originate from an adult man with Graves' ophthalmopathy.

This rearrangement joins TRBV7-6 to TRBJ2-7; TRBD1 matches 8 bases. V lost 4 bases and J lost 5; bases outside the gene matches: 10. In germline, CDR1 is SGHVS, CDR2 FNYEAQ. There are 15 residues in the CDR3. In DNA form, the CDR3 reads TGTGCCAGCAGCTCGATTGACAGGGGAGTCCACGAGCAGTACTTC. Its translation is CASSSIDRGVHEQYF. The whole variable domain, remainder taken from reference TRBV7-6 and TRBJ2-7, is GAGVSQSPRYKVTKRGQDVALRCDPISGHVSLYWYRQALGQGPEFLTYFNYEAQQDKSGLPNDRFSAERPEGSISTLTIQRTEQRDSAMYRCASSSIDRGVHEQYFGPGTRLTVT.

The sample holds many counts of this clonotype. CDR3 sequence (DNA): TGTGCCAGCAGCCTGACAAATTCACCCCTCCACTTT. This encodes CASSLTNSPLHF. V and J are TRBV7-2 and TRBJ1-6; D ambiguous. With 5 bases removed from V and 7 bases from J, the gap between germline ends came to 6 bases. The CDR3 contains 12 residues. CDR1 is SGHTA, CDR2 FQGNSA, per germline.

V and J are TRBV9 and TRBJ1-2; D is uncertain. This CDR3 region has 14 residues. V lost 4 bases and J lost 4, with 14 bases in between. CDR1 is SGDLS, CDR2 YYNGEE, per germline. The CDR3 region has the DNA TGTGCCAGCAGCCAAGTGGGAACCCCCTATGGCTACACCTTC. This translates into CASSQVGTPYGYTF.

V and J are TRBV12-3 or TRBV12-4 and TRBJ2-2, with 7 bases identical to TRBD1. Unmatched junction bases numbered 10, after V lost 4 bases and J lost 5 bases. This CDR3 has 16 amino acids. Here the CDR3 reads CASSYFSQGMTGELFF. The CDR3 DNA reads as TGTGCCAGCAGTTATTTTTCACAGGGGATGACCGGGGAGCTGTTTTTT.

This chain connects TRBV7-9 to TRBJ2-2; the match to TRBD2 covers 15 bases. J lost 6 bases, V lost 5 bases, and 4 bases had no gene match. The germline V gene has CDR1 SEHNR and CDR2 FQNEAQ (reference sequence). The CDR3 extends over 16 amino acids. The CDR3 reads CASSLGLAGGPGELFF. The CDR3, as DNA: TGTGCCAGCAGCCTGGGACTAGCGGGAGGCCCCGGGGAGCTGTTTTTT.

This clonotype was seen ten or more times. The CDR3 DNA is TGTGCCACCAGCAGAGGAGGGCACGCCAGCGTAAATGAAAAACTGTTTTTT. This encodes CATSRGGHASVNEKLFF. The genes are TRBV15 and TRBJ1-4; D uncertain. V was cut by 1 base and J by 5 bases, with 17 bases left in between. CDR1 LNHNV and CDR2 YYDKDF come from the germline V gene (reference sequence). This CDR3 contains 17 residues.

V is TRBV2 and J is TRBJ1-2; D remains unclear. Trimming cost V 9 bases and J 0 bases, with 11 bases left between them. The CDR3 totals 13 residues. The germline gives CDR1 SNHLY, CDR2 FYNNEI. CDR3 protein: CARALGANYGYTF. The DNA of the CDR3 is TGTGCCAGAGCATTGGGCGCTAACTATGGCTACACCTTC.

This chain connects TRBV18 to TRBJ2-7; D gene ambiguous. CDR3 length equals 14 residues. CDR1 is KGHSH, CDR2 LQKENI, per germline. Trimming took 6 bases from V and 3 from J, leaving 15 bases between them. CDR3 nucleotides: TGTGCCAGCTCCACCTACCGGGCCAGCTACGAGCAGTACTTC. This sequence encodes CASSTYRASYEQYF.

The rearrangement joins TRBV6-4 to TRBJ1-6, with TRBD1 identical over 9 bases. Germline V gene data show CDR1 as MRHNA and CDR2 as SNTAGT. This CDR3 comprises 14 residues. The junction had 6 bases not matched to a gene; V was cut back by 6 bases and J by 9 bases. CDR3 region: CASSRTGEGSPLHF. Written as DNA, the CDR3 is TGTGCCAGCAGCCGGACAGGGGAGGGTTCACCCCTCCACTTT.

This clonotype was seen a handful of times. CDR3 sequence (DNA): TGTGCCAGCAGCTTAGAGGGAGGGCCGGGGGAGCAGTTCTTC. Its translation is CASSLEGGPGEQFF. The genes are TRBV7-2 and TRBJ2-5, with 7 bases identical to TRBD2. With the DNA end fitting TRBJ2-1 better, the J assignment may be wrong. Germline V gene data show CDR1 as SGHTA and CDR2 as FQGNSA. The CDR3 extends over 14 amino acids.

The chain carries TRBV7-2 and TRBJ2-7; TRBD2 matches 8 bases. This CDR3 region has 15 residues. With V trimmed by 1 base and J by 2 bases, 4 bases remained unmatched. Germline V CDR1 and CDR2: SGHTA, FQGNSA. This chain's CDR3 is CASSLGAGVAYEQYF. CDR3 DNA: TGTGCCAGCAGCTTAGGAGCGGGAGTTGCCTACGAGCAGTACTTC. Full variable domain (missing parts from reference TRBV7-2 and TRBJ2-7): GAGVSQSPSNKVTEKGKDVELRCDPISGHTALYWYRQSLGQGLEFLIYFQGNSAPDKSGLPSDRFSAERTGGSVSTLTIQRTQQEDSAVYLCASSLGAGVAYEQYFGPGTRLTVT.

V and J are TRBV2 and TRBJ2-7; 11 nucleotides line up with TRBD1. This CDR3 region has 13 residues. The V segment lost 3 bases and the J segment 11 bases; nucleotides outside the gene matches: 6. Germline V gives CDR1 SNHLY, CDR2 FYNNEI. CDR3 DNA sequence: TGTGCCAGCAGTGAGGACAGGGGGCCTACGAAGTACTTC. Its translation is CASSEDRGPTKYF.

The V gene is TRBV2, the J gene TRBJ1-2; 9 nucleotides match TRBD1. The CDR3 extends over 14 amino acids. Germline V gives CDR1 SNHLY, CDR2 FYNNEI. J was trimmed by 3 bases and V by 4 bases; bases with no gene match: 3. CDR3 in amino acids: CASSARTGDYGYTF. CDR3 bases: TGTGCCAGCAGTGCCAGGACAGGGGACTATGGCTACACCTTC.

Written as DNA, the CDR3 is TGTGCCAGCAGCGTAGGGCATTCACCCCTCCACTTT. This codes for CASSVGHSPLHF. The V and J genes are TRBV9 and TRBJ1-6; no definite D call. V was cut by 0 bases and J by 8 bases, with 3 bases left in between. CDR1 SGDLS and CDR2 YYNGEE come from the germline V gene. The CDR3 covers 12 residues.

This clonotype was counted between two and nine times. The genes are TRBV7-3 and TRBJ1-1; D remains ambiguous. The CDR3 length is 14 residues. V was shortened by 2 bases and J by 5 bases, with 12 bases between the two germline ends. Germline V CDR1 and CDR2: SGHTA, FQGTGA. The CDR3 DNA reads TGTGCCAGCAGCTTAGTGGGGTTTGCGACTGAAGCTTTCTTT. The encoded protein is CASSLVGFATEAFF. The variable domain in full, with the rest retrieved from reference TRBV7-3 and TRBJ1-1, is GAGVSQTPSNKVTEKGKYVELRCDPISGHTALYWYRQSLGQGPEFLIYFQGTGAADDSGLPNDRFFAVRPEGSVSTLKIQRTERGDSAVYLCASSLVGFATEAFFGQGTRLTVV.

The chain recombines TRBV19 with TRBJ2-7; 12 nucleotides align to TRBD2. Germline lookup yields CDR1 LNHDA and CDR2 SQIVND (reference sequence). This CDR3 comprises 16 residues. Germline trimming cut 5 bases from V and 4 bases from J; bases unmatched to any gene: 9. The CDR3 coding sequence is TGTGCCAGTAGTGTCTTGACTAGCGGGAGCTCTTACGAGCAGTACTTC. Its translation is CASSVLTSGSSYEQYF.

This chain joins TRBV7-4 and TRBJ2-2; D remains unclear. This CDR3 region has 10 residues. Germline values: CDR1 SGHVT, CDR2 SQSDAQ. V gave up 9 bases and J gave up 7 bases, with 6 bases separating them. The CDR3 region has the DNA TGTGCCAGAACAGTCGGGGAGCTGTTTTTT. Its protein is CARTVGELFF.

This clonotype came up many times. V is TRBV15 and J is TRBJ1-2; no clear D. The CDR3 totals 14 residues. V lost 2 bases and J lost 0, with 7 bases in between. Germline V CDR1 and CDR2: LNHNV, YYDKDF (reference sequence). CDR3 region: CATSRQATNYGYTF. The CDR3 nucleotides are TGTGCCACCAGCAGACAGGCGACTAACTATGGCTACACCTTC.

The gene calls are TRBV2 and TRBJ2-7; 7 positions match TRBD1. The CDR3 totals 15 residues. Germline V gene lookup returns CDR1 SNHLY and CDR2 FYNNEI. Unmatched junction bases numbered 7, after V lost 5 bases and J lost 0 bases. CDR3 DNA sequence: TGTGCCAGCAGTTTGAGGTGGGACAGCTCCTACGAGCAGTACTTC. Protein product: CASSLRWDSSYEQYF.